One sample yielded the 4 T cell receptor beta chains listed below, sequenced in a study of tumor-infiltrating lymphocytes in primary liver carcinoma. The input was about 500 ng total RNA; TCR beta cDNA was made from it with a constant-region primer. Three rounds of nested multiplex PCR with slightly modified ARM-PCR produced TCR beta libraries. Each of the first two PCR rounds ran nine to ten cycles with TRBV1-TRBV30 forward and C-beta reverse primers. From the multiplex PCR reads, TCRdb called clonotypes with MiXCR, one entry per CDR3 protein. The table records 45,000 or so distinct CDR3 sequences, 75% of them present only once. Investigators took RNA and DNA out together from 20-30 mg of unsorted bulk tissue. The sample comprised tumor-adjacent normal liver tissue. All receptors come from a woman aged 30 to 39 with primary liver carcinoma and hepatitis B virus infection.

As concerns this clonotype: A junction end diverges from the germline sequence, so it may reflect a read error. The chain combines TRBV15 with TRBJ1-5; 7 bases align to TRBD1. CDR1 is LNHNV, CDR2 YYDKDF, per germline (reference sequence). The CDR3 totals 14 residues. The chain's CDR3 is CATCTRDSNRPQHF. CDR3 in DNA: TGTGCCACCTGCACCAGGGACAGCAATCGGCCCCAGCATTTT. Full variable domain (remainder filled in from reference TRBV15 and TRBJ1-5): DAMVIQNPRYQVTQFGKPVTLSCSQTLNHNVMYWYQQKSSQAPKLLFHYYDKDFNNEADTPDNFQSRRPNTSFCFLDIRSPGLGDTAMYLCATCTRDSNRPQHFGDGTRLSIL.

Remarks on this clonotype: At one of its ends the junction is not consistent with the germline gene, which may arise from a read error. The chain combines TRBV10-3 with TRBJ2-7, with D perhaps given as TRBD1 or TRBD2 (5 bases each). Germline CDR1 reads ENHRY; CDR2 reads SYGVKD. There are 12 residues in the CDR3. The CDR3 region is CAISGDRMEHYF. The CDR3 DNA reads TGTGCCATCAGTGGGGACCGTATGGAGCATTACTTC.

Concerning this clonotype: A junction boundary mismatches the germline segment, possibly from a read error. The rearrangement joins TRBV11-2 to TRBJ2-3; no firm D call. Germline V lookup: CDR1 SGHAT, CDR2 FQNNGV. The CDR3 totals 14 residues. The CDR3 sequence is CASNLPVSTDTQYF. The CDR3, as DNA: TGTGCCAGCAACTTACCAGTGAGCACGGATACACAGTATTTT.

J is TRBJ1-5 and V is TRBV12-3 or TRBV12-4; TRBD2 is a possible D gene (5 bases). The end of the DNA is better explained by TRBJ2-3, so the J call may be wrong. The CDR3 runs 15 residues. The CDR3 DNA is TGTGCCAGCAGCTCCCGTAAGGGTGGAGGCCAGCCCCAGTATTTT. Residues: CASSSRKGGGQPQYF.